This T cell receptor (beta chain) was retrieved from a study of T cells after yellow fever vaccination. The CDR3 consists of 16 residues. From germline, CDR1 is MGHDK and CDR2 SYGVNS. With V trimmed by 6 bases and J by 2 bases, 11 bases remained unmatched. A single record per CDR3 protein comes from TCRdb applying MiXCR to the 5' RACE reads. Of 200,000 or so distinct CDR3 sequences in the sample, roughly 6.3% were seen once. The sample was CD4+ T cells sorted from PBMCs, taken on the day of the yellow fever booster vaccination. The genes are TRBV25-1 and TRBJ2-5; 8 nucleotides agree with TRBD2. The receptor comes from a man younger than 45 who received the YFV17D yellow fever vaccine. This CDR3 is CASSLGGTRAQETQYF. In DNA form, the CDR3 reads TGTGCCAGCAGCCTAGGGGGGACTAGGGCTCAAGAGACCCAGTACTTC. The full variable domain, its missing parts supplied by reference TRBV25-1 and TRBJ2-5, is EADIYQTPRYLVIGTGKKITLECSQTMGHDKMYWYQQDPGMELHLIHYSYGVNSTEKGDLSSESTVSRIRTEHFPLTLESARPSHTSQYLCASSLGGTRAQETQYFGPGTRLLVL.